The T cell receptor (beta chain) described here comes from a study of cytomegalovirus exposure and HLA in healthy donors. Study-wide results and caveats: Three CMV-associated chains proved CMV antigen-specific in vitro. Analysis was carried out at a later point, and it linked a missense DCLRE1C variant to TCR beta V- and J-gene trimming.

The CDR3 runs to 18 residues. CDR1 and CDR2 from the germline V gene are SEHNR and FQNEAQ (reference sequence). Unmatched junction bases numbered 12, after V lost 1 base and J lost 4 bases. Details on this clone: Its specificity is unknown.

PCR used 60 Vbeta primers and 13 Jbeta primers. Assay: immunoSEQ multiplex PCR; the TCRdb copy retains only in-frame clones and omits some. Of around 200,000 clones detected, around four fifths appear once; the ten largest clones hold about 1.6%. These donors counted as nominally healthy when sampled, but unrecorded immune exposures were likely. The chain is built from TRBV7-9 and TRBJ2-5, with TRBD2 matching 10 bases. The material sequenced was PBMCs. The TCR sequence derives from a man aged 50-59 years in good health and CMV-seronegative. The DNA for the CDR3 is TGTGCCAGCAGCTTAGTTCCTAGCGGGAGTCGTTCTCGAGAGACCCAGTACTTC. The encoded protein is CASSLVPSGSRSRETQYF.